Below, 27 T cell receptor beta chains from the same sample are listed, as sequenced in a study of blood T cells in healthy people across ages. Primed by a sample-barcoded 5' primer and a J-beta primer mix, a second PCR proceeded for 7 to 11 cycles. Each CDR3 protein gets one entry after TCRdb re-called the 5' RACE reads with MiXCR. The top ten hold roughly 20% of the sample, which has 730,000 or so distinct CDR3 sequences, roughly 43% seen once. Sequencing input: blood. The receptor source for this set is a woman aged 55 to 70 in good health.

The CDR3 protein is CASSEDPTVFSSYEQYF. CDR3 nucleotides: TGTGCCAGCAGTGAAGATCCGACAGTATTCAGCTCCTACGAGCAGTACTTC. The chain joins TRBV25-1 to TRBJ2-7, with a tentative D call TRBD1 (5 bases). Trimming cost V 2 bases and J 0 bases, with 17 bases left between them. Germline V gene sequence: CDR1 MGHDK, CDR2 SYGVNS. The CDR3 spans 17 residues.

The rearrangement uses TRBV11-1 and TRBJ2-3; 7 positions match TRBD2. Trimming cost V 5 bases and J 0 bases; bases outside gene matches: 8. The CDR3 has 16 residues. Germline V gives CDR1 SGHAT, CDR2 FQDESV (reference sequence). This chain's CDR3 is CASSRLAAGSTDTQYF. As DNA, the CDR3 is TGTGCCAGCAGCCGCCTAGCGGCGGGGAGCACAGATACGCAGTATTTT.

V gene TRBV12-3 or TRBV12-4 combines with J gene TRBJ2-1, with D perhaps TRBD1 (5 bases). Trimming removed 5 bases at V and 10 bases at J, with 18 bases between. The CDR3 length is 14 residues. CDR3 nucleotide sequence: TGTGCCAGCAGTACTCGAGCTGGGGCAGAGGAGCAGTTCTTC. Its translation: CASSTRAGAEEQFF.

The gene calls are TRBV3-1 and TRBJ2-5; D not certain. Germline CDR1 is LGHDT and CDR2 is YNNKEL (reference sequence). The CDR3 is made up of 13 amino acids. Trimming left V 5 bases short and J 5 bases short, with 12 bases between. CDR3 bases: TGTGCCAGCAGCTTCTACTCTGGGGAGACCCAGTACTTC. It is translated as CASSFYSGETQYF.

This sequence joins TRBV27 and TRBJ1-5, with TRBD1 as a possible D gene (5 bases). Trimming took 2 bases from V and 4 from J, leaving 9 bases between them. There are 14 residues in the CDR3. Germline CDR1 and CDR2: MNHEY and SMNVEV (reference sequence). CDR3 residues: CASSLVQGNQPQHF. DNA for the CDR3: TGTGCCAGCAGTTTAGTTCAGGGTAATCAGCCCCAGCATTTT.

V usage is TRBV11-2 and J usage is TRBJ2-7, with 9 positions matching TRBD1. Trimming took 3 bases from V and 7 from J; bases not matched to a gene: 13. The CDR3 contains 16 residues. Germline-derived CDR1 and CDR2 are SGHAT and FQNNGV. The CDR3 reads CASSFGTGYLSAEQYF. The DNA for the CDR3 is TGTGCCAGCAGCTTCGGGACAGGGTACCTCTCGGCAGAGCAGTACTTC.

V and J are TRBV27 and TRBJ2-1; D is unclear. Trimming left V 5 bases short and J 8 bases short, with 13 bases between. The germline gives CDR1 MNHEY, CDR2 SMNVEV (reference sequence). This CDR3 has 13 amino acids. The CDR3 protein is CASSSIVVDEQFF. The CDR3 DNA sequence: TGTGCCAGCAGTAGCATAGTTGTCGATGAGCAGTTCTTC.

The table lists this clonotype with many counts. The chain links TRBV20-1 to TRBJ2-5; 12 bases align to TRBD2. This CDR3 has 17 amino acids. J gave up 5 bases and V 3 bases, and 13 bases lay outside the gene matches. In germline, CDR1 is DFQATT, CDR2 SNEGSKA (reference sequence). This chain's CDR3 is CSASQSLAGGPWETQYF. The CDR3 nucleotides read TGCAGTGCTAGTCAGTCCCTAGCGGGAGGGCCGTGGGAGACCCAGTACTTC.

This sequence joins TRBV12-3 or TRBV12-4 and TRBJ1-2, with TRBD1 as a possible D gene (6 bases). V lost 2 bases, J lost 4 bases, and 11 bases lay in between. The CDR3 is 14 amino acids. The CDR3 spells CASSLQGPSYGYTF. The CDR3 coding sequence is TGTGCCAGCAGTTTACAGGGGCCTAGCTATGGCTACACCTTC.

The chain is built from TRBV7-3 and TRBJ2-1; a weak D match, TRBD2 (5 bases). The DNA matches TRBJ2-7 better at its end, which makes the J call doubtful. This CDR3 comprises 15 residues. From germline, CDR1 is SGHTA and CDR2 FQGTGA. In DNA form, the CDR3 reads TGTGCCAGCAGCTTAGAGCGGAACTCCTACAATGAGCAGTACTTC. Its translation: CASSLERNSYNEQYF.

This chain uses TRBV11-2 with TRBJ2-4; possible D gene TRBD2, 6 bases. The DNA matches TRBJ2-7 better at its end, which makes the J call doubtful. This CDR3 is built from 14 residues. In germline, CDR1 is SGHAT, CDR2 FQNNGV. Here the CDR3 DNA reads TGTGCCAGCAGCCCGGGTCATAGCGGCTACGAGCAGTACTTC. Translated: CASSPGHSGYEQYF.

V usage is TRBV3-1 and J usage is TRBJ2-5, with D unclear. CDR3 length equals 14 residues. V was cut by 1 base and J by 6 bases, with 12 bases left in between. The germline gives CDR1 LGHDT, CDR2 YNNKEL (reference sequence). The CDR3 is CASSQGQVGQTQYF. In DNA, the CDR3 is TGTGCCAGCAGCCAAGGTCAGGTCGGGCAGACCCAGTACTTC.

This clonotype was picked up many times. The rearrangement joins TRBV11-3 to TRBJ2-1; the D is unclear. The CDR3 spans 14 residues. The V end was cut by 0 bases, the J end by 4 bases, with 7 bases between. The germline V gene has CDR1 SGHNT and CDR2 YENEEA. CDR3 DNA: TGTGCCAGCAGCTTAGAATCCGGATACAATGAGCAGTTCTTC. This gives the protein CASSLESGYNEQFF.

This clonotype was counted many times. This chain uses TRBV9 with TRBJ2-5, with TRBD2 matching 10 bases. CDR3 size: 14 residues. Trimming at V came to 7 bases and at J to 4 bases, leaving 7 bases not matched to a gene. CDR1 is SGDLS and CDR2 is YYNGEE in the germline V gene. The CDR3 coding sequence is TGTGCCAGCTCGCTAGCGGGAGAAAGAGAGACCCAGTACTTC. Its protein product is CASSLAGERETQYF.

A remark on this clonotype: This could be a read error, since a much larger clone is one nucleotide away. CDR3 amino acids: CSVGGSGTQATQYF. CDR3 in DNA: TGCAGCGTTGGTGGTAGCGGGACGCAAGCGACCCAGTACTTC. The chain combines TRBV29-1 with TRBJ2-4, with 8 bases that match TRBD2. The end of the DNA is better explained by TRBJ2-5, so the J call may be wrong. Germline assignment: CDR1 SQVTM and CDR2 ANQGSEA. This CDR3 is built from 14 residues.

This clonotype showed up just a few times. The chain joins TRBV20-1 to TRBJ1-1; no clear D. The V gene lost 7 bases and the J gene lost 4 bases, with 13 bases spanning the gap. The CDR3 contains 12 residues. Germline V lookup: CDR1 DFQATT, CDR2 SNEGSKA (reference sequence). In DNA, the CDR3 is TGCAGTGTTGAAGGTGGAGGCACTGAAGCTTTCTTT. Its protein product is CSVEGGGTEAFF.

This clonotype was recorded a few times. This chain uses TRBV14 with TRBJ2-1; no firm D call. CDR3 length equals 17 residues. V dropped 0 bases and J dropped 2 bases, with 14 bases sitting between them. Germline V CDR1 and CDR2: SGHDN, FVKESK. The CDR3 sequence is CASSQDVGSLTYNEQFF. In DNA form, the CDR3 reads TGTGCCAGCAGCCAAGATGTCGGCAGCCTAACCTACAATGAGCAGTTCTTC.

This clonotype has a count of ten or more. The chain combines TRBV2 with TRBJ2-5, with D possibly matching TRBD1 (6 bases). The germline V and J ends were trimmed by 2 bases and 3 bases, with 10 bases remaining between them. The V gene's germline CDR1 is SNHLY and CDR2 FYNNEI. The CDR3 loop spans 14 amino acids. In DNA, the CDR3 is TGTGCCAGCAGTGAACAGGGGATCAAAGAGACCCAGTACTTC. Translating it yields CASSEQGIKETQYF.

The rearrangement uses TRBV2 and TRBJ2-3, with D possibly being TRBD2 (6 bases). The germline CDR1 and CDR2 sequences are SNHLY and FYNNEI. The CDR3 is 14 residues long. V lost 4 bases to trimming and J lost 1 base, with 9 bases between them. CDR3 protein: CASSAVAGTDTQYF. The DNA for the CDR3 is TGTGCCAGCAGTGCGGTAGCGGGCACAGATACGCAGTATTTT.

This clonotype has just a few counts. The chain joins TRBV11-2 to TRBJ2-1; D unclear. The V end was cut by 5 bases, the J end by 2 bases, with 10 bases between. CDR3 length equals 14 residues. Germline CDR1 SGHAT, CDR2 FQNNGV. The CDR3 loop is CASSLGPTYNEQFF. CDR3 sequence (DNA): TGTGCCAGCAGCCTAGGACCTACCTACAATGAGCAGTTCTTC.

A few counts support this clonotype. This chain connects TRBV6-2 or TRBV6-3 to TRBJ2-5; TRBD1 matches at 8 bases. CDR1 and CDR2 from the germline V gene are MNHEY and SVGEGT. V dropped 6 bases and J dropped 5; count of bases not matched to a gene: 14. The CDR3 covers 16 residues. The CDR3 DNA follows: TGTGCCAGCAGCCCTGCCCAGGGGGCATCGGGGGAGACCCAGTACTTC. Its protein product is CASSPAQGASGETQYF.

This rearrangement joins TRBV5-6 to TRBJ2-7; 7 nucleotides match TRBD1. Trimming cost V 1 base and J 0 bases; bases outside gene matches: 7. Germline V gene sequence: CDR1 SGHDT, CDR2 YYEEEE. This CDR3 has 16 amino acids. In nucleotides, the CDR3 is TGTGCCAGCAGCTTGTCGGGACAGCTAAACTCCTACGAGCAGTACTTC. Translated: CASSLSGQLNSYEQYF.

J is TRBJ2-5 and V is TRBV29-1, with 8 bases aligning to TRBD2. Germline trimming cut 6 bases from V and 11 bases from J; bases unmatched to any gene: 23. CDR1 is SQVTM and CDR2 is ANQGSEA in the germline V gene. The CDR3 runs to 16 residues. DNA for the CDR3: TGCAGCGTCGAAAGGCTAGCGGGCTACTCTCAAAATGAGCAGTACTTC. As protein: CSVERLAGYSQNEQYF.

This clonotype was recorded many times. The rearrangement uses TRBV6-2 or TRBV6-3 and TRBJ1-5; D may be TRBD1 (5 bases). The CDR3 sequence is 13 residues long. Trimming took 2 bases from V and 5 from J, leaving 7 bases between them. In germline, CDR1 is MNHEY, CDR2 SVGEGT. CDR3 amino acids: CASSYEGYQPQHF. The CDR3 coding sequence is TGTGCCAGCAGTTACGAGGGGTATCAGCCCCAGCATTTT.

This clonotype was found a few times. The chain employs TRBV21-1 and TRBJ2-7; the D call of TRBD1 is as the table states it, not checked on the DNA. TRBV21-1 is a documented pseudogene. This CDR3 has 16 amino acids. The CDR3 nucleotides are TGTGCCAGCAGCAAAGGCCCGGGACAGGCGCTATACGAGCAGTACTTC. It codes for CASSKGPGQALYEQYF.

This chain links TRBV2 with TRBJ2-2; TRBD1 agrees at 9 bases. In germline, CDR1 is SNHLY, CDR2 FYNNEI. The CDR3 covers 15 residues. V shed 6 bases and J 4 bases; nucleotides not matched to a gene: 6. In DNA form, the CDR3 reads TGTGCCAGCAGCACCGGGACAGGGACCACCGGGGAGCTGTTTTTT. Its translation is CASSTGTGTTGELFF.

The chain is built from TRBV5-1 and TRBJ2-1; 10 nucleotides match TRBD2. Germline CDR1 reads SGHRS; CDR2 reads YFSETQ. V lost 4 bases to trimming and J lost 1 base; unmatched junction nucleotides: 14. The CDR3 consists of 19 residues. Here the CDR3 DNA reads TGCGCCAGCAGCAGCGGGAGGGGGGGGAACTACTTGTCCTACAATGAGCAGTTCTTC. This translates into CASSSGRGGNYLSYNEQFF.